This TCR beta chain came from a study of cytomegalovirus exposure and HLA in healthy donors. 13 Jbeta primers and 60 Vbeta primers were used for the PCR. Sequenced by immunoSEQ multiplex PCR; TCRdb stores in-frame clones only, minus some. The repertoire includes over 150,000 clones, about 81% of them detected once, and 0.9% to 1% sits in the top ten. This CDR3 region has 11 residues. CDR1 is SGHTA, CDR2 FQGNSA, per germline. Trimming shortened V by 5 bases and J by 1 base, and 3 bases separated the two germline ends. Remarks on this clone: Its antigen remains unknown.

Overall study findings and caveats: Information on immune exposure was restricted to one variable (CMV serostatus). Several top significant clusters appeared, in a later analysis, to be linked to common viral pathogens. The study listed roughly 150 cytomegalovirus-associated TCR beta chains.

The source material was PBMCs. The TCR originated in a girl aged 2-10 years in good health and CMV-seropositive. The chain combines TRBV7-2 with TRBJ2-7; D gene uncertain. In nucleotides, the CDR3 is TGTGCCAGCAGCCCATCCTACGAGCAGTACTTC. This codes for CASSPSYEQYF.